This T cell receptor beta chain was identified in a study of OX40 agonist ivuxolimab in advanced cancers. For the study at large: Cancers in dose escalation were hepatocellular, melanoma, renal cell and head and neck. Of the patients, three showed partial responses, one with hepatocellular carcinoma and two with cutaneous melanoma.

This CDR3 spans 10 amino acids. This clone was seen a handful of times. Data came from immunoSEQ multiplex PCR; TCRdb stores just in-frame clones and leaves some out. The sample holds some 28,000 clones, less than 95% seen once. V and J are TRBV21-1 and TRBJ2-1. TRBV21-1 is annotated as a pseudogene. The origin of this receptor is an adult with an advanced solid tumor such as melanoma, head and neck, liver or kidney cancer. The sample in question was CD4+ or CD8+ T cells sorted from blood, obtained in a trial of the OX40 agonist ivuxolimab. CDR3 in amino acids: CASSNGEQFF. The CDR3 DNA reads as TGTGCCAGCAGCAATGGTGAGCAGTTCTTC.